The 2 T cell receptor delta chains listed next were all sequenced from one sample in a study of gamma-delta T cells after stem cell transplantation. TCRdb reanalysed the RT-PCR reads with CATT. The table includes over 5,000 delta-chain clones, less than 2.5% detected once. Sequenced sample: gamma-delta T cells. These receptors originate from a human donor. It is not recorded whose cells these are; they may come from a transplant donor.

Of note for this clone: Within the sample, other DNA sequences also encode this same CDR3. The chain's CDR3 is CACDVLGDPPTDKLIF. CDR3 in DNA: TGTGCCTGTGATGTACTGGGGGATCCACCGACCGATAAACTCATCTTT. The chain joins TRDV2 to TRDJ1; 10 bases match TRDD3. The CDR3 is 16 residues long. CDR1 GEAIGNYY and CDR2 EKD come from the germline V gene. V lost 4 bases to trimming and J lost 2 bases; unmatched junction nucleotides: 9.

As for this clone: A far larger clone differs by one base, so this is likely a read error. Different DNA sequences within this sample yield the same CDR3. The chain uses TRDV2 and TRDJ1; 12 bases are shared with TRDD3. Germline V gene sequence: CDR1 GEAIGNYY, CDR2 EKD. This CDR3 has 17 residues. The CDR3 coding sequence is TGTGCCTGCGACACGCTGGGGGATACGGCGTACACCGATAAACTCATCTTT. Amino acid sequence: CACDTLGDTAYTDKLIF.